The 10 T cell receptor beta chains presented below share a single source sample, sequenced in a study of cytomegalovirus exposure and HLA in healthy donors. The PCR used 60 Vbeta and 13 Jbeta primers. The assay was immunoSEQ multiplex PCR, and TCRdb's table has in-frame clones only and misses some. Of about 140,000 clones in the sample, just over 70% were seen once. Material for sequencing was PBMCs. The receptors originated from a woman aged 25 to 45 in good health and CMV-seronegative.

The V gene is TRBV5-6, the J gene TRBJ2-3; D gene ambiguous. From germline, CDR1 is SGHDT and CDR2 YYEEEE. Trimming stripped 2 bases from V and 3 bases from J, with 10 bases between. The CDR3 consists of 14 residues. CDR3 coding DNA: TGTGCCAGCAGCTTCGAGCACTGGACAGATACGCAGTATTTT. Residues: CASSFEHWTDTQYF.

This clone was found a few times. The gene calls are TRBV6-6 and TRBJ1-1; tentatively, D is TRBD1 (6 bases). Trimming stripped 6 bases from V and 6 bases from J, with 11 bases between. Germline V lookup: CDR1 MNHNY, CDR2 SVGAGI (reference sequence). CDR3 length: 12 amino acids. The DNA for the CDR3 is TGTGCCAGCAGCTCACGGACAGCTGAAGCTTTCTTT. This encodes CASSSRTAEAFF.

This clone came up a few times. The chain carries TRBV4-1 and TRBJ1-1; the match to TRBD1 covers 9 bases. The CDR3 is made up of 16 amino acids. The junction had 12 bases not matched to a gene; V was cut back by 4 bases and J by 6 bases. CDR1 and CDR2 (germline): MGHRA, YSYEKL. The CDR3 DNA follows: TGCGCCAGCAGCCCAAGGGGACAGGGTAAGGTGCCTGAAGCTTTCTTT. It encodes CASSPRGQGKVPEAFF.

This clone is a singleton in its sample. The chain joins TRBV18 to TRBJ1-1, with D maybe TRBD1 (6 bases). V was cut by 3 bases and J by 3 bases, with 14 bases left in between. Looked up from germline, CDR1 is KGHSH and CDR2 is LQKENI. The CDR3 totals 15 residues. This CDR3 is CASSPLGGGDTEAFF. Written as DNA, the CDR3 is TGTGCCAGCTCACCCTTAGGAGGGGGGGACACTGAAGCTTTCTTT.

This sequence joins TRBV4-1 and TRBJ1-4; 8 bases align to TRBD1. Germline CDR1 reads MGHRA; CDR2 reads YSYEKL. V trimming: 0 bases; J trimming: 8 bases; junction bases outside the gene matches: 8. This CDR3 has 16 residues. The CDR3 is CASSQDPGTGGEKLFF. The CDR3 DNA follows: TGCGCCAGCAGCCAAGACCCCGGGACAGGAGGAGAAAAACTGTTTTTT.

V is TRBV10-3 and J is TRBJ1-3; D gene unclear. Germline CDR1 is ENHRY and CDR2 is SYGVKD. Trimming stripped 0 bases from V and 7 bases from J, with 16 bases between. This CDR3 has 16 amino acids. CDR3 DNA sequence: TGTGCCATCAGTGAGTCTGACAAGGCTCATGAGAACACCATATATTTT. It codes for CAISESDKAHENTIYF.

This clone has just a few counts. The chain uses TRBV7-9 and TRBJ2-5; 9 nucleotides agree with TRBD2. Trimming took 2 bases from V and 3 from J; bases not matched to a gene: 10. This CDR3 spans 17 amino acids. Germline CDR1 is SEHNR and CDR2 is FQNEAQ (reference sequence). The DNA for the CDR3 is TGTGCCAGCAGCTTATCACTAGCGGGTATTGAAAAAGAGACCCAGTACTTC. It specifies CASSLSLAGIEKETQYF.

This chain joins TRBV19 and TRBJ2-3; a weak D match, TRBD2 (6 bases). CDR3 size: 15 residues. Germline CDR1 is LNHDA and CDR2 is SQIVND (reference sequence). V was clipped by 4 bases and J by 0 bases, with 11 bases between them. The CDR3 loop reads CASSTLADSTDTQYF. CDR3 sequence (DNA): TGTGCCAGTAGTACCTTAGCGGATAGCACAGATACGCAGTATTTT.

This clone was seen more than once but under ten times. The rearrangement joins TRBV5-1 to TRBJ2-5; TRBD1 matches at 8 bases. V was pared by 0 bases and J by 4 bases, with 8 bases of the junction left unmatched. This CDR3 comprises 16 residues. Germline V CDR1 and CDR2: SGHRS, YFSETQ. The CDR3 sequence: CASSLVSGGAGETQYF. In DNA, the CDR3 is TGCGCCAGCAGCTTGGTTTCAGGGGGCGCGGGAGAGACCCAGTACTTC.

The rearrangement joins TRBV11-1 to TRBJ2-2, with D maybe TRBD1 (6 bases). Germline V gene sequence: CDR1 SGHAT, CDR2 FQDESV (reference sequence). There are 13 residues in the CDR3. Trimming shortened V by 5 bases and J by 7 bases, and 11 bases separated the two germline ends. The CDR3 protein is CASSRQGYGELFF. CDR3 DNA sequence: TGTGCCAGCAGCCGGCAGGGGTACGGGGAGCTGTTTTTT.